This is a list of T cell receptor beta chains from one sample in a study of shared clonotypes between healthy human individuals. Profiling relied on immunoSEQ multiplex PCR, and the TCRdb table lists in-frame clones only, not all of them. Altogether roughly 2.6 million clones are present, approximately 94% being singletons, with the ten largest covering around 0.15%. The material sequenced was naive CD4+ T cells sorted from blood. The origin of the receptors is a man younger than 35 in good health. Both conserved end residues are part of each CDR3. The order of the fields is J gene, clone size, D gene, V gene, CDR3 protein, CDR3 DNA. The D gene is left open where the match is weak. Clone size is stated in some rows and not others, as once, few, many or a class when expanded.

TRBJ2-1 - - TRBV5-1 CASSLRFDSYNEQFF TGCGCCAGCAGCTTGCGGTTCGACTCCTACAATGAGCAGTTCTTC
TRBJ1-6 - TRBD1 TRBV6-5 CASSYGTGIYNSPLHF TGTGCCAGCAGTTACGGGACAGGAATCTATAATTCACCCCTCCACTTT
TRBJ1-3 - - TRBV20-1 CSAREDTIYF TGCAGTGCCCGGGAGGACACCATATATTTT
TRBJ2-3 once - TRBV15 CATSRVTYHSEHYTDTQYF TGTGCCACCAGCAGAGTAACGTATCACTCGGAGCACTACACAGATACGCAGTATTTT
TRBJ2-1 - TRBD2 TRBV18 CASTTSGGDNEQFF TGTGCCAGCACTACTAGCGGGGGGGACAATGAGCAGTTCTTC
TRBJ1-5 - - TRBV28 CASTSRTPPQHF TGTGCCAGCACCTCCCGGACTCCGCCCCAGCATTTT
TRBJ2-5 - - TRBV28 CASTPGGLYQETQYF TGTGCCAGCACCCCGGGGGGCCTATACCAAGAGACCCAGTACTTC
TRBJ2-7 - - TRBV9 CASSPGPDSYEQYF TGTGCCAGCAGCCCCGGACCTGACTCCTACGAGCAGTACTTC
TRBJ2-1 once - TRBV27 CASSSSLGPDNEQFF TGTGCCAGCAGTTCCTCTCTAGGGCCAGACAATGAGCAGTTCTTC
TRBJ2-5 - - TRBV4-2 CASSQDRKGETQYF TGTGCCAGCAGCCAAGATCGGAAGGGAGAGACCCAGTACTTC
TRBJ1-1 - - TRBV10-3 CAISELGENTEAFF TGTGCCATCAGTGAATTAGGGGAGAACACTGAAGCTTTCTTT
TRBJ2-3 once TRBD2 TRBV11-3 CASSPGRAGDTDTQYF TGTGCCAGCAGCCCTGGAAGAGCGGGGGACACAGATACGCAGTATTTT
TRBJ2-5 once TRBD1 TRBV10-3 CAIGTGGETQYF TGTGCCATTGGGACAGGGGGAGAGACCCAGTACTTC
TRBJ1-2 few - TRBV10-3 CAISEEGGFYGYTF TGTGCCATCAGTGAGGAAGGTGGCTTCTATGGCTACACCTTC
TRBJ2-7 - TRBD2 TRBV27 CASSPGTSGGEQYF TGTGCCAGCAGTCCGGGGACTAGCGGAGGGGAGCAGTACTTC
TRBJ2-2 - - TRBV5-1 CASSLTQGNTGELFF TGCGCCAGCAGCTTGACCCAGGGTAACACCGGGGAGCTGTTTTTT
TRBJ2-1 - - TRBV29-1 CSVGEVYNEQFF TGCAGCGTTGGTGAGGTCTACAATGAGCAGTTCTTC